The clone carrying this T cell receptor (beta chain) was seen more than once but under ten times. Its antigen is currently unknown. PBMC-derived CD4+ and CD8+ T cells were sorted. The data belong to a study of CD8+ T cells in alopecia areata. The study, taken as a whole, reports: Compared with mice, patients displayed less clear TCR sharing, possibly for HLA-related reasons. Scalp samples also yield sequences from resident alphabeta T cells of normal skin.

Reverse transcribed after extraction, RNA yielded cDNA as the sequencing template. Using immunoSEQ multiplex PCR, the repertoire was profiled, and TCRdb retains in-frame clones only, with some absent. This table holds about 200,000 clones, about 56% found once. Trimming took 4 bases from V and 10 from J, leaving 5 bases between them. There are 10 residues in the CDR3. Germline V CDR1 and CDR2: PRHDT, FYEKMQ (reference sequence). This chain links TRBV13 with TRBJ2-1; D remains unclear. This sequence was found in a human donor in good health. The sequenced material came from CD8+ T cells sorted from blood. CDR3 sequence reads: CASSSGEQFF. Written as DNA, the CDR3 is TGTGCCAGCAGCTCCGGCGAGCAGTTCTTC.